This record covers a single T cell receptor (beta chain). This record comes from a study of blood T cell repertoires in COVID-19. Study-level background: COVID-19 samples collected from the United States, Italy and Spain covered acute and convalescent phases. Sample material is recorded as cDNA or gDNA derived from T cells, B-cell-depleted T cells, or PBMCs.

Trimming removed 3 bases from V and 7 bases from J; junction bases left unmatched: 8. The germline CDR1 and CDR2 sequences are KGHSH and LQKENI. The CDR3 runs to 15 residues. Sequencing used immunoSEQ multiplex PCR; TCRdb keeps in-frame clones, though not all of them. The table has about 82,000 clones, just under 80% seen once. Seattle enrolled patients during active infection and tracked them longitudinally. Sequencing used peripheral blood. The chain joins TRBV18 to TRBJ1-4; TRBD1 matches 7 bases. This TCR was sampled from a man between 60 and 70 years old with COVID-19, enrolled during active disease. The DNA for the CDR3 is TGTGCCAGCTCACCCCGGACAGGCGGTAGTGAAAAACTGTTTTTT. Its protein product is CASSPRTGGSEKLFF.